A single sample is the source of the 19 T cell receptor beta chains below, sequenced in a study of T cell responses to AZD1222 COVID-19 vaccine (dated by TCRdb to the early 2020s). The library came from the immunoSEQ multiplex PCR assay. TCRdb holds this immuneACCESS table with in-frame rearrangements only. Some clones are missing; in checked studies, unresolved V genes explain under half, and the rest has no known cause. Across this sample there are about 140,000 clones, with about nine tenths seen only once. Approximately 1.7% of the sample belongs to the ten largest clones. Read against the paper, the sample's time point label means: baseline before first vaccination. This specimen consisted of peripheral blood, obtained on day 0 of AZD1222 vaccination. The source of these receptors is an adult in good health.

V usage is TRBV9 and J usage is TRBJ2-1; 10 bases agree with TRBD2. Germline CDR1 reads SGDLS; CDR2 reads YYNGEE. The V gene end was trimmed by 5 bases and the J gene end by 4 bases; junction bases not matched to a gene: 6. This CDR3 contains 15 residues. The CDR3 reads CASSVGTSAYNEQFF. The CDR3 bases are TGTGCCAGCAGTGTCGGGACTAGCGCGTACAATGAGCAGTTCTTC.

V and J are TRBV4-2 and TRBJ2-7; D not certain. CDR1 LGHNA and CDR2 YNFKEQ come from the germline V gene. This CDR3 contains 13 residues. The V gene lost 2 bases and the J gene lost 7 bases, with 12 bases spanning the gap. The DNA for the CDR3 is TGTGCCAGCAGCCAACAAGGCCGGCAAGAGCAGTACTTC. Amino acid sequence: CASSQQGRQEQYF.

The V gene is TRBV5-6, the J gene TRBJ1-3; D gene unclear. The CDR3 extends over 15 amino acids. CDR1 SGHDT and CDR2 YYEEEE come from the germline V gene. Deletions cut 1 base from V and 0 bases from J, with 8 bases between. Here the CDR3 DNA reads TGTGCCAGCAGCTTGTTGTCGCGCTCTGGAAACACCATATATTTT. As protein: CASSLLSRSGNTIYF.

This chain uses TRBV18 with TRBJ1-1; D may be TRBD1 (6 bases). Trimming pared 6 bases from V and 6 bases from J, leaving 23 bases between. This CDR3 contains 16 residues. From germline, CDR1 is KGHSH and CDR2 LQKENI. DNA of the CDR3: TGTGCCAGCTCCCGTAGGGCAGGGGCGCTAATCCCTGAAGCTTTCTTT. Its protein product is CASSRRAGALIPEAFF.

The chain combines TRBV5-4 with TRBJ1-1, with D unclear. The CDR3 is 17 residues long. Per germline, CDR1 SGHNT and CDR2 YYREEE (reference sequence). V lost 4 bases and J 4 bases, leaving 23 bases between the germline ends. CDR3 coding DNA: TGTGCCAGCAGCAAACCGGGTTCGACCGCCTTGAGCACTGAAGCTTTCTTT. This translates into CASSKPGSTALSTEAFF.

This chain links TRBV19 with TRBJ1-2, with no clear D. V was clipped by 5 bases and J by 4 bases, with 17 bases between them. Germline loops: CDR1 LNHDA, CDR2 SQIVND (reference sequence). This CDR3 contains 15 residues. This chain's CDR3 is CASSFKSRGVYGYTF. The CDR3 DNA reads TGTGCCAGTAGTTTCAAAAGCCGGGGTGTCTATGGCTACACCTTC.

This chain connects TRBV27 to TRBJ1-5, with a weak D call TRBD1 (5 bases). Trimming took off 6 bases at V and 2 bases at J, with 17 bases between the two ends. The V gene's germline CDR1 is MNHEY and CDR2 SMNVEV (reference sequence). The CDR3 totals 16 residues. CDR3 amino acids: CASRKLAGEGNQPQHF. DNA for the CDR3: TGTGCCAGCAGAAAACTAGCGGGGGAGGGCAATCAGCCCCAGCATTTT.

DNA for the CDR3: TGCGCCAGCAGCCATTCCGTAGCGTACAATGAGCAGTTCTTC. Translation gives CASSHSVAYNEQFF. V usage is TRBV4-1 and J usage is TRBJ2-1, with D possibly matching TRBD2 (5 bases). This CDR3 contains 14 residues. From germline, CDR1 is MGHRA and CDR2 YSYEKL. Trimming removed 3 bases at V and 4 bases at J, with 10 bases between.

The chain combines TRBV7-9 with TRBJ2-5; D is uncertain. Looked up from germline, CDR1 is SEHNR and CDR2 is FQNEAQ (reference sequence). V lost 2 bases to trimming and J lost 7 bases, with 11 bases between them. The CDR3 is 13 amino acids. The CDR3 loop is CASSLLTPGTQYF. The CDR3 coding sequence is TGTGCCAGCAGCTTACTGACTCCGGGGACCCAGTACTTC.

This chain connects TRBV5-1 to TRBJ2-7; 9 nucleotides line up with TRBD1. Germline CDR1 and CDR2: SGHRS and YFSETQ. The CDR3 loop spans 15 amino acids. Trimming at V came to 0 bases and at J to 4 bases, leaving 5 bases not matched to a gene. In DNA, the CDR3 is TGCGCCAGCAGCTTGGGGACAGGGGTTTCATACGAGCAGTACTTC. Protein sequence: CASSLGTGVSYEQYF.

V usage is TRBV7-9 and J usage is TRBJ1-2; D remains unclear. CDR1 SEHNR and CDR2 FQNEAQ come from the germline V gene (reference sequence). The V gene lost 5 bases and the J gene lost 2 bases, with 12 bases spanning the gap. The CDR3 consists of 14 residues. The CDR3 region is CASSQGPANYGYTF. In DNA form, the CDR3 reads TGTGCCAGCAGCCAAGGCCCTGCGAACTATGGCTACACCTTC.

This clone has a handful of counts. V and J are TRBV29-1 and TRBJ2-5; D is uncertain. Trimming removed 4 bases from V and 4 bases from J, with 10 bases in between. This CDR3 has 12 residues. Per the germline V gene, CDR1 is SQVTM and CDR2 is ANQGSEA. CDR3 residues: CSVAAPRETQYF. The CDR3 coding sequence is TGCAGCGTTGCAGCCCCAAGAGAGACCCAGTACTTC.

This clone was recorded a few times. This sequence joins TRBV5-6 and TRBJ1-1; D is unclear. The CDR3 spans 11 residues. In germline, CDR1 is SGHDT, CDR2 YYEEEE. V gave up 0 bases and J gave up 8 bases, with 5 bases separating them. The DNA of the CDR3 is TGTGCCAGCAGCTTGGGCAGGGAAGCTTTCTTT. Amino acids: CASSLGREAFF.

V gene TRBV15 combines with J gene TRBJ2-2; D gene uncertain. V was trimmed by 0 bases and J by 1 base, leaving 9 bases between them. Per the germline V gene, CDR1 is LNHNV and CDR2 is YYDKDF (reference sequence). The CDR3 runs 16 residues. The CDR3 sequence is CATSRDLVRNTGELFF. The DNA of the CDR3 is TGTGCCACCAGCAGAGATCTGGTCAGGAACACCGGGGAGCTGTTTTTT.

CDR3 coding DNA: TGCAGCTGTTACCGCGGCGGCTCTGGAAACACCATATATTTT. Amino acid sequence: CSCYRGGSGNTIYF. The gene calls are TRBV29-1 and TRBJ1-3; D is ambiguous. Germline CDR1 and CDR2: SQVTM and ANQGSEA. The CDR3 runs 14 residues. With 8 bases removed from V and 0 bases from J, the gap between germline ends came to 14 bases. Full variable domain (outside the CDR3, taken from reference TRBV29-1 and TRBJ1-3): SAVISQKPSRDICQRGTSLTIQCQVDSQVTMMFWYRQQPGQSLTLIATANQGSEATYESGFVIDKFPISRPNLTFSTLTVSNMSPEDSSIYLCSCYRGGSGNTIYFGEGSWLTVV.

The CDR3 DNA follows: TGTGCCAGCAGCCAACCGGGACAGGGGGCGGTCGATCAGCCCCAGCATTTT. Residues: CASSQPGQGAVDQPQHF. This rearrangement joins TRBV7-8 to TRBJ1-5; 12 bases align to TRBD1. CDR3 length: 17 amino acids. The ends lost 5 bases at V and 5 bases at J; junction bases unmatched: 10. CDR1 SGHVS and CDR2 FQNEAQ come from the germline V gene.

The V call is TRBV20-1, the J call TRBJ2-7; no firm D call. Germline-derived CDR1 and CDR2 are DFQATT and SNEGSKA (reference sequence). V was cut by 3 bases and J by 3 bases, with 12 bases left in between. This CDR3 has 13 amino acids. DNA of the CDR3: TGCAGTGCTAGTCGGGTCAGCTACTACGAGCAGTACTTC. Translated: CSASRVSYYEQYF.

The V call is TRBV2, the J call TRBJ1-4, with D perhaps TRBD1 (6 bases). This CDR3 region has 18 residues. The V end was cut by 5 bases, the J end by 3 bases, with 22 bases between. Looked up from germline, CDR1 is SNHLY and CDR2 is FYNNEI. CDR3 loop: CASSRGSGAYGANEKLFF. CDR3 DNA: TGTGCCAGCAGTAGGGGGTCAGGGGCTTACGGGGCTAATGAAAAACTGTTTTTT.

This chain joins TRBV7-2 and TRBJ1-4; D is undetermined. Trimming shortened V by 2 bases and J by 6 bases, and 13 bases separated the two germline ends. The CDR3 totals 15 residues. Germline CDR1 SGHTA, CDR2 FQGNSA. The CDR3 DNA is TGTGCCAGCAGCTTACGGTTGGGGAGGTATGAAAAACTGTTTTTT. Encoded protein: CASSLRLGRYEKLFF.